This T cell receptor (beta chain) was sequenced during a study of blood T cell repertoires in COVID-19. Study-level information: Sites across the United States, Italy and Spain contributed samples from acute and convalescent COVID-19.

In the source study's methods: Reference gene primer amplification yielded estimated nucleated cell counts. Here immunoSEQ multiplex PCR was the method, and the copy in TCRdb shows in-frame clones only, minus some. That table is the source of V, J and clone size, and D and trimming were worked out from the DNA. The table shows 130,000 to 150,000 clones, with roughly 90% occurring only once. This CDR3 region has 15 residues. Germline CDR1 and CDR2: SEHNR and FQNEAQ (reference sequence). J gave up 7 bases and V 1 base, and 6 bases lay outside the gene matches. This sequence was found in a man aged 45-65 years with active or convalescent COVID-19. The specimen was peripheral blood. This chain joins TRBV7-9 and TRBJ1-2, with 10 bases matching TRBD1. CDR3 in DNA: TGTGCCAGCAGCTTAGGGGACAGGGGAGGCTTTGGCTACACCTTC. It yields the protein CASSLGDRGGFGYTF.